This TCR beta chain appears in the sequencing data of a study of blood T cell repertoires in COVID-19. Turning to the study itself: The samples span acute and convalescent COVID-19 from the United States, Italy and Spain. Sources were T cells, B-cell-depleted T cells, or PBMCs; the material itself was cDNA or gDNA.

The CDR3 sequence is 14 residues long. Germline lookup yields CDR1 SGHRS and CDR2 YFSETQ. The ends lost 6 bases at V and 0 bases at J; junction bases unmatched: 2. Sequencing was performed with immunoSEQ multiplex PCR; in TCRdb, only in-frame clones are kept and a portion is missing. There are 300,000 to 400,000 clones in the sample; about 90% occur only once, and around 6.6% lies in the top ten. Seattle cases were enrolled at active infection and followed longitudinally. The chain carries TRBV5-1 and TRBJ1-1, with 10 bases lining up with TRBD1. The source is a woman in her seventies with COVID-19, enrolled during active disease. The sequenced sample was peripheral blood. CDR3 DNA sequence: TGCGCCAGCACGGGACAGGGGATGAACACTGAAGCTTTCTTT. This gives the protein CASTGQGMNTEAFF.